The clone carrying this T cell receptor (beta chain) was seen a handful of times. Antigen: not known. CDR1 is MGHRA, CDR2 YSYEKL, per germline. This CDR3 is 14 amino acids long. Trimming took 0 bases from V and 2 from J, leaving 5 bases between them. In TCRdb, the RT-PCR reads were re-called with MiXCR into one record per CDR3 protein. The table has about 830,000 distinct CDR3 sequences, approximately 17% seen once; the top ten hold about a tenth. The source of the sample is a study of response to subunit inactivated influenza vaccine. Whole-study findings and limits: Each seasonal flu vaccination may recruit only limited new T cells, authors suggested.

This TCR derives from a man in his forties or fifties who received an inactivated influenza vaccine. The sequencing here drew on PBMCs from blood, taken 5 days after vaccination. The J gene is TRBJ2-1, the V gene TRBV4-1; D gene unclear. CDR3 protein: CASSQDFTYNEQFF. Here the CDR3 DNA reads TGCGCCAGCAGCCAAGATTTCACCTACAATGAGCAGTTCTTC.